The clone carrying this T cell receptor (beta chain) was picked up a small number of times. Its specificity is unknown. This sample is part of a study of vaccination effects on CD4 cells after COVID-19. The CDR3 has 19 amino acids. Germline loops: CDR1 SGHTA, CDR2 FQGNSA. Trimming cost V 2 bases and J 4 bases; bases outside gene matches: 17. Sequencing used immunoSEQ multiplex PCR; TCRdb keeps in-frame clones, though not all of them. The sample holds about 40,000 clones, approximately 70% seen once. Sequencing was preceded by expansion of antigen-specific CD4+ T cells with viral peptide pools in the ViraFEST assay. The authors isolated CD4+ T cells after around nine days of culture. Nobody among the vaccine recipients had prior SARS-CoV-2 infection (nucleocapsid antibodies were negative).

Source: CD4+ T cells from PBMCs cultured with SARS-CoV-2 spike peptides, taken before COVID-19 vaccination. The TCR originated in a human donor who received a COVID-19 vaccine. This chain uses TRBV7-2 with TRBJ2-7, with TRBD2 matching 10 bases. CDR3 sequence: CASSLRRPLSGGPGYEQYF. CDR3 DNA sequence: TGTGCCAGCAGCTTAAGACGCCCCCTTAGCGGGGGGCCGGGTTACGAGCAGTACTTC.